This TCR beta chain is from a study of early T cells in non-severe SARS-CoV-2 infection (dated by TCRdb to about 2021). Looking at the study overall: TCR sequencing used bulk RNA from unsorted whole blood, so alpha and beta chains could not be paired.

The study at large found these results: Matching against VDJdb was skewed toward anti-spike CD8 responses, likely underestimated virus-specific expansions, and missed private and CD4 specificities.

To prepare the library, 5' RACE was applied. TCRdb lists the instrument as NextSeq 500. Unique molecular identifiers were attached to individual cDNA molecules in the TCR library protocol so that sequencing error and PCR bias could be corrected. Both TCR alpha and beta chains were sequenced, and tight co-correlation was observed between alpha and beta sequence abundances in each sample. Regarding the original processing steps: Decombinator V4 was used to annotate TCR sequences for V gene, J gene and CDR3. TCRs were defined as expanded if a significant change between any two time points was detected under a Poisson model with p below 0.0001. TCR abundances were normalised to the total number of TCRs sequenced in each sample and reported as counts per million. TRAV1-2 paired with TRAJ12, TRAJ20 or TRAJ33 defined MAIT TCRs, while TRAV10 paired with TRAJ18 defined iNKT TCRs. A search of VDJdb, accessed on 1 November 2021, was run for TCRs annotated to CMV, EBV and SARS-CoV-2, with TCRs annotated for multiple antigens excluded. TCRdb took the public reads, trimmed them with fastp at Q25, ran MiXCR for clone calling and kept in-frame beta chains. Under each unique CDR3 protein, matching rows form one entry showing the most common genes and DNA. TCRdb, not the authors, supplied the V and J calls. This sample holds about 100,000 distinct CDR3 sequences; around 10% were observed only once. Approximately 8.1% of the sample lies in the top ten.

This was a case-control study nested in a cohort of healthcare workers in London, UK, who had nasopharyngeal swab PCR tests and blood samples taken every week. Healthcare workers were recruited during the week of the UK lockdown, between 23 and 31 March 2020, and followed weekly for up to 16 weeks. In regard to this clonotype: The antigen it recognizes is unknown. It has no much larger one-base neighbor in the sample; base qualities were not kept.

Looking up the germline V gene yields CDR1 ENHRY and CDR2 SYGVKD. The CDR3, from cysteine to phenylalanine, totals 14 residues. Just CDR3 DNA is preserved here, 42 bases in frame from base 1. At the junction V is shortened by 5 bases and J by 3 bases, with 11 bases in between. This sequence uses TRBV10-3 and TRBJ1-5, with a tentative D gene TRBD1 over 6 matching bases. The sequence came from an adult who was a healthcare worker with PCR-confirmed SARS-CoV-2 infection or an uninfected control (not recorded which). Sequencing was performed on whole blood. The nucleotide sequence reads as follows: TGTGCCATCAGTAAGGACAGCCTCAATCAGCCCCAGCATTTT. This yields the protein CAISKDSLNQPQHF.